The 18 T cell receptor beta chains given below trace back to one sample, sequenced in a study of blood T cell repertoires in COVID-19. The method was immunoSEQ multiplex PCR; TCRdb's version includes in-frame clones alone and lacks a portion of them. The profile covers approximately 100,000 clones, with approximately 92% appearing a single time and approximately 29% taken by the ten largest. The sequencing sample was made of peripheral blood. These receptors all come from an elderly woman with acute or convalescent COVID-19.

This rearrangement joins TRBV4-1 to TRBJ2-7; 7 positions agree with TRBD2. V lost 1 base, J lost 4 bases, and 1 base stayed unmatched. In germline, CDR1 is MGHRA, CDR2 YSYEKL. The CDR3 has 13 amino acids. The CDR3 DNA is TGCGCCAGCAGCCAAGGGGGGGGATACGAGCAGTACTTC. Residues: CASSQGGGYEQYF.

The chain recombines TRBV23-1 with TRBJ1-6; maybe TRBD1 (5 bases). TRBV23-1 is an ORF; its function is uncertain. The CDR3 extends over 16 amino acids. V lost 0 bases and J lost 5, with 11 bases in between. CDR3 amino acids: CASSQSQGTDNSPLHF. For the CDR3, the DNA is TGCGCCAGCAGTCAATCCCAGGGAACGGATAATTCACCCCTCCACTTT.

The chain joins TRBV6-5 to TRBJ2-5; TRBD2 might be the D (7 bases). V lost 0 bases and J lost 5, with 16 bases in between. CDR1 is MNHEY, CDR2 SVGAGI, per germline. The CDR3 totals 16 residues. This CDR3 is CASSYSDRGRGETQYF. CDR3 bases: TGTGCCAGCAGTTACTCTGACCGGGGGCGGGGGGAGACCCAGTACTTC.

The rearrangement joins TRBV2 to TRBJ1-1; D possibly corresponds to TRBD1 (6 bases). Trimming cost V 3 bases and J 7 bases, with 9 bases left between them. This CDR3 has 12 amino acids. The germline V gene has CDR1 SNHLY and CDR2 FYNNEI. The CDR3 DNA follows: TGTGCCAGCAGTGAGTCAGGGGTTGAAGCTTTCTTT. This gives the protein CASSESGVEAFF.

The V gene is TRBV27, the J gene TRBJ1-1, with TRBD1 matching over 8 bases. CDR1 is MNHEY and CDR2 is SMNVEV in the germline V gene (reference sequence). The CDR3 length is 14 residues. Trimming removed 7 bases from V and 0 bases from J; junction bases left unmatched: 4. CDR3 amino acids: CASTPGGLNTEAFF. CDR3 DNA: TGTGCCAGCACGCCAGGGGGCTTGAACACTGAAGCTTTCTTT.

The V gene is TRBV5-6, the J gene TRBJ1-1, with D perhaps matching TRBD1 (5 bases). Germline V gives CDR1 SGHDT, CDR2 YYEEEE. The CDR3 consists of 12 residues. Deletions cut 4 bases from V and 1 base from J, with 5 bases between. CDR3 region: CASSGANTEAFF. DNA of the CDR3: TGTGCCAGCAGCGGGGCGAACACTGAAGCTTTCTTT.

The CDR3 region has the DNA TGTGCCAGTAGTACATCGGGACAGTATAATTCACCCCTCCACTTT. Its translation is CASSTSGQYNSPLHF. The V call is TRBV19, the J call TRBJ1-6, with 7 nucleotides matching TRBD1. Germline loops: CDR1 LNHDA, CDR2 SQIVND (reference sequence). The junction had 4 bases not matched to a gene; V was cut back by 4 bases and J by 4 bases. The length of the CDR3 is 15 residues.

V usage is TRBV5-4 and J usage is TRBJ1-2; maybe TRBD1 (5 bases). The germline V and J ends were trimmed by 1 base and 2 bases, with 12 bases remaining between them. This CDR3 spans 15 amino acids. Germline V lookup: CDR1 SGHNT, CDR2 YYREEE (reference sequence). The CDR3 bases are TGTGCCAGCAGCTTGCCTCCCGGGGGGAACTATGGCTACACCTTC. Protein product: CASSLPPGGNYGYTF.

The chain employs TRBV10-3 and TRBJ2-7, with 12 positions matching TRBD1. V lost 8 bases, J lost 5 bases, and 7 bases stayed unmatched. Germline values: CDR1 ENHRY, CDR2 SYGVKD. This CDR3 has 14 residues. CDR3 DNA sequence: TGTGCCATCTCGGAGGGACAGGGGGCTCACGAGCAGTACTTC. As protein: CAISEGQGAHEQYF.

The V call is TRBV18, the J call TRBJ1-2; D uncertain. This CDR3 region has 14 residues. V was shortened by 2 bases and J by 10 bases, with 17 bases between the two germline ends. In germline, CDR1 is KGHSH, CDR2 LQKENI. The CDR3 DNA is TGTGCCAGCTCACCAGGGCGTGCAATGGAAGACTACACCTTC. As protein: CASSPGRAMEDYTF.

The J gene is TRBJ1-4, the V gene TRBV5-1; D uncertain. The V gene's germline CDR1 is SGHRS and CDR2 YFSETQ. Trimming took off 0 bases at V and 8 bases at J, with 11 bases between the two ends. The CDR3 consists of 14 residues. This CDR3 reads CASSLADFREKLFF. For the CDR3, the DNA is TGCGCCAGCAGCTTGGCCGACTTTAGGGAAAAACTGTTTTTT.

The chain has TRBV12-3 or TRBV12-4 and TRBJ2-7; D not resolved. The CDR3 runs 12 residues. V was pared by 2 bases and J by 5 bases, with 7 bases between. CDR3 sequence (DNA): TGTGCCAGCAGTTTACAGGTGCACGAGCAGTACTTC. This sequence encodes CASSLQVHEQYF.

This clone was found once. The CDR3 DNA reads as TGTGCCAGCAGTGAGACAGGGGAGCCCCAGCATTTT. Amino acids: CASSETGEPQHF. This chain joins TRBV25-1 and TRBJ1-5, with TRBD1 identical over 8 bases. The CDR3 spans 12 residues. V lost 3 bases, J lost 8 bases, and 0 bases stayed unmatched. The V gene's germline CDR1 is MGHDK and CDR2 SYGVNS.

This chain joins TRBV18 and TRBJ2-7; TRBD1 matches at 7 bases. CDR3 length equals 16 residues. Trimming cost V 3 bases and J 0 bases; bases outside gene matches: 8. Germline CDR1 is KGHSH and CDR2 is LQKENI. CDR3: CASSPTLTGSSYEQYF. In nucleotides, the CDR3 is TGTGCCAGCTCACCCACCCTGACAGGGAGCTCCTACGAGCAGTACTTC.

The chain carries TRBV9 and TRBJ1-6; the D is unclear. The V end lost 2 bases, the J end lost 0 bases, and 9 bases lay between the germline ends. Germline values: CDR1 SGDLS, CDR2 YYNGEE. The CDR3 covers 16 residues. The CDR3 here is CASSVLESSYNSPLHF. CDR3 nucleotide sequence: TGTGCCAGCAGCGTTCTGGAGAGCTCCTATAATTCACCCCTCCACTTT.

This chain links TRBV5-4 with TRBJ1-2; weak D call: TRBD1 (6 bases). The germline gives CDR1 SGHNT, CDR2 YYREEE (reference sequence). The CDR3 runs to 13 residues. V lost 0 bases and J 4 bases, leaving 7 bases between the germline ends. DNA of the CDR3: TGTGCCAGCAGCTTGGTGGGGGCCTATGGCTACACCTTC. Its translation: CASSLVGAYGYTF.

The CDR3 DNA is TGTGCCAGCAGCGACAGATATGGCTACACCTTC. Encoded protein: CASSDRYGYTF. The chain is built from TRBV28 and TRBJ1-2; the D gene is possibly TRBD1 (5 bases). Trimming stripped 6 bases from V and 5 bases from J, with 7 bases between. The CDR3 totals 11 residues. Germline CDR1 reads MDHEN; CDR2 reads SYDVKM.

This rearrangement joins TRBV19 to TRBJ1-5; D not resolved. Trimming removed 6 bases at V and 9 bases at J, with 18 bases between. This CDR3 is 14 amino acids long. The germline gives CDR1 LNHDA, CDR2 SQIVND (reference sequence). CDR3 sequence reads: CASRPGSPPGPQHF. CDR3 bases: TGTGCCAGTAGACCCGGGTCCCCGCCGGGGCCCCAGCATTTT.